The 20 T cell receptor beta chains below were found in one sample sequenced in a study of T-cell reconstitution after alpha-beta-depleted transplantation in children. Library preparation (for TCRbeta) was performed with unique molecular identifiers. TCRdb used MiXCR to reprocess the PCR reads, holding one entry per CDR3 protein. The sample holds hundreds of thousands of distinct CDR3 sequences, approximately 15% seen once. The sequenced sample was PBMCs, mostly from graft donor cells, obtained 360 days after TCRalphabeta/CD19-depleted stem cell transplant. The receptors shown here come from a male patient between 2 and 10 years old who had a stem cell transplant for acute lymphoblastic leukemia, so the T cells may come from the graft donor.

The rearrangement joins TRBV3-1 to TRBJ2-7; the D is unclear. The CDR3 is 16 amino acids. Germline CDR1 reads LGHDT; CDR2 reads YNNKEL (reference sequence). The V gene lost 0 bases and the J gene lost 0 bases, with 12 bases spanning the gap. The CDR3 protein is CASSQDITTRSYEQYF. The CDR3, as DNA: TGTGCCAGCAGCCAAGATATAACGACACGCTCCTACGAGCAGTACTTC.

The DNA of the CDR3 is TGCGCCAGCAGCTTGGCCTGGGGGGCGAACACTGAAGCTTTCTTT. It translates to CASSLAWGANTEAFF. The chain has TRBV5-1 and TRBJ1-1; tentatively, D is TRBD1 (6 bases). Trimming left V 0 bases short and J 1 base short, with 10 bases between. The CDR3 is made up of 15 amino acids. Per the germline V gene, CDR1 is SGHRS and CDR2 is YFSETQ.

The chain employs TRBV7-2 and TRBJ2-4; D is uncertain. The CDR3 has 15 amino acids. Germline V gene lookup returns CDR1 SGHTA and CDR2 FQGNSA. The V gene lost 1 base and the J gene lost 0 bases, with 7 bases spanning the gap. CDR3 sequence: CASSLEWEAKNIQYF. As DNA, the CDR3 is TGTGCCAGCAGCTTAGAATGGGAAGCCAAAAACATTCAGTACTTC.

The V call is TRBV6-5, the J call TRBJ2-2; D not certain. Germline V gives CDR1 MNHEY, CDR2 SVGAGI. The ends were cut back, 4 bases at V and 4 bases at J, with 10 bases in the middle. The CDR3 length is 14 residues. CDR3: CASSSLGFTGELFF. The CDR3, as DNA: TGTGCCAGCAGTTCTCTAGGATTCACCGGGGAGCTGTTTTTT.

This clonotype was picked up a small number of times. This chain joins TRBV7-8 and TRBJ2-7; 9 bases fit TRBD1. Germline assignment: CDR1 SGHVS and CDR2 FQNEAQ. Trimming removed 8 bases from V and 0 bases from J; junction bases left unmatched: 5. The CDR3 covers 14 residues. The CDR3 loop reads CASRTGGSSYEQYF. In nucleotides, the CDR3 is TGTGCCAGCCGCACAGGGGGCAGCTCCTACGAGCAGTACTTC.

Many counts were recorded for this clonotype. The chain is built from TRBV20-1 and TRBJ2-3; D perhaps matches TRBD2 (5 bases). Germline CDR1 reads DFQATT; CDR2 reads SNEGSKA (reference sequence). The CDR3 runs 15 residues. V gave up 3 bases and J gave up 8 bases, with 21 bases separating them. CDR3: CSASPLEVHTVTQYF. The CDR3 DNA sequence: TGCAGTGCTAGCCCCTTGGAGGTCCACACTGTTACGCAGTATTTT.

The genes are TRBV29-1 and TRBJ1-1; 8 bases match TRBD1. The V segment lost 4 bases and the J segment 3 bases; nucleotides outside the gene matches: 4. Germline V lookup: CDR1 SQVTM, CDR2 ANQGSEA. CDR3 size: 13 residues. CDR3 DNA: TGCAGCGTTGGGACAGGGAGGTACACTGAAGCTTTCTTT. Protein sequence: CSVGTGRYTEAFF.

As regards this clonotype: A much larger clone differs from this one at a single base, so this may be a read error. V is TRBV10-3 and J is TRBJ2-7, with a weak D call TRBD1 (6 bases). The CDR3 covers 14 residues. Germline V lookup: CDR1 ENHRY, CDR2 SYGVKD. The CDR3: CAINPDSAYYERYF. The CDR3, as DNA: TGTGCCATCAACCCGGACAGTGCATACTACGAGCGGTACTTC.

The gene calls are TRBV29-1 and TRBJ1-2, with TRBD1 as a possible D gene (6 bases). Trimming took off 6 bases at V and 1 base at J, with 21 bases between the two ends. The CDR3 loop spans 16 amino acids. The germline V gene has CDR1 SQVTM and CDR2 ANQGSEA. CDR3 region: CSVRLAGQRFNYGYTF. CDR3 bases: TGCAGCGTCCGCCTAGCCGGACAGCGTTTTAACTATGGCTACACCTTC.

This clonotype was seen repeatedly, ten times or more. The chain employs TRBV3-1 and TRBJ1-2; tentatively, D is TRBD1 (5 bases). This CDR3 comprises 14 residues. V lost 7 bases, J lost 8 bases, and 20 bases lay in between. Per germline, CDR1 LGHDT and CDR2 YNNKEL (reference sequence). The CDR3 coding sequence is TGTGCCAGCACCCCCCGCGAACGAGGGGAAGGCTACACCTTC. Residues: CASTPRERGEGYTF.

The gene calls are TRBV27 and TRBJ2-3, with 11 bases matching TRBD2. CDR3 length equals 14 residues. Germline CDR1 reads MNHEY; CDR2 reads SMNVEV (reference sequence). J gave up 4 bases and V 7 bases, and 4 bases lay outside the gene matches. CDR3 nucleotide sequence: TGTGCCAGCAAGAAACTAGCGGGAGCAGATACGCAGTATTTT. This encodes CASKKLAGADTQYF.

The chain joins TRBV7-2 to TRBJ2-3; the D gene could be TRBD1 or TRBD2 (5 bases each). Trimming took off 7 bases at V and 2 bases at J, with 13 bases between the two ends. CDR3 length: 14 residues. Germline CDR1 reads SGHTA; CDR2 reads FQGNSA. In nucleotides, the CDR3 is TGTGCCAGCACCCTTGAGGGGACCACAGATACGCAGTATTTT. Translation: CASTLEGTTDTQYF.

This clonotype was counted only a few times. The V gene is TRBV12-3 or TRBV12-4, the J gene TRBJ2-1, with D unclear. Trimming took off 6 bases at V and 5 bases at J, with 17 bases between the two ends. The CDR3 spans 15 residues. The CDR3 DNA reads as TGTGCCAGCAGCCCGCCGTCTCCCGTCAACAATGAGCAGTTCTTC. Residues: CASSPPSPVNNEQFF.

The chain carries TRBV5-1 and TRBJ2-7; D ambiguous. V gave up 0 bases and J gave up 0 bases, with 10 bases separating them. CDR1 and CDR2 (germline): SGHRS, YFSETQ. This CDR3 has 15 amino acids. The CDR3 loop reads CASSLGVASSYEQYF. DNA of the CDR3: TGCGCCAGCAGCTTGGGCGTGGCGAGCTCCTACGAGCAGTACTTC.

The sample holds a few counts of this clonotype. J is TRBJ2-2 and V is TRBV29-1; TRBD1 agrees at 9 bases. The ends lost 7 bases at V and 6 bases at J; junction bases unmatched: 6. This CDR3 is built from 13 residues. From germline, CDR1 is SQVTM and CDR2 ANQGSEA. This CDR3 is CSGRTGVAGELFF. CDR3 in DNA: TGCAGCGGGCGGACAGGGGTGGCCGGGGAGCTGTTTTTT.

This clonotype has ten or more counts. V gene TRBV28 combines with J gene TRBJ2-5; perhaps D is TRBD1 or TRBD2 (5 bases each). There are 12 residues in the CDR3. Trimming stripped 3 bases from V and 3 bases from J, with 5 bases between. Germline CDR1 is MDHEN and CDR2 is SYDVKM. CDR3 protein: CASSLGEETQYF. CDR3 nucleotide sequence: TGTGCCAGCAGTTTGGGGGAAGAGACCCAGTACTTC.

This clonotype was observed a handful of times. As DNA, the CDR3 is TGTGCCAGCAGCCAAAATTATGGGGATACCGGGGAGCTGTTTTTT. It yields the protein CASSQNYGDTGELFF. V is TRBV14 and J is TRBJ2-2; D gene ambiguous. This CDR3 has 15 amino acids. Trimming removed 2 bases at V and 5 bases at J, with 12 bases between. Germline CDR1 is SGHDN and CDR2 is FVKESK.

This clonotype was observed a few times. The V and J genes are TRBV7-6 and TRBJ1-5, with D hard to call. The germline V and J ends were trimmed by 1 base and 5 bases, with 9 bases remaining between them. Germline V CDR1 and CDR2: SGHVS, FNYEAQ. This CDR3 is built from 14 residues. CDR3 amino acids: CASSLEPYDQPQHF. CDR3 coding DNA: TGTGCCAGCAGCTTAGAACCCTACGATCAGCCCCAGCATTTT.

The chain employs TRBV5-1 and TRBJ2-2; 9 bases are shared with TRBD2. The CDR3 spans 13 residues. The germline gives CDR1 SGHRS, CDR2 YFSETQ. With 8 bases clipped from V and 7 bases from J, the junction kept 6 bases outside the gene matches. Written as DNA, the CDR3 is TGCGCCAGTAGCGGGAGCGACGGCGGGGAGCTGTTTTTT. This gives the protein CASSGSDGGELFF.

This clonotype has a handful of counts. The genes are TRBV29-1 and TRBJ2-3; D might be TRBD2 (5 bases). The CDR3 consists of 11 residues. Germline values: CDR1 SQVTM, CDR2 ANQGSEA. Trimming shortened V by 6 bases and J by 5 bases, and 9 bases separated the two germline ends. The CDR3 DNA is TGCAGCGTCGGGGAGCGAGATACGCAGTATTTT. This codes for CSVGERDTQYF.